This T cell receptor (beta chain) comes out of a study of T cells in Graves' hyperthyroidism and ophthalmopathy. Findings and limits, study-wide: Appearing also in blood were most of the thyroid clonotypes expanded above 0.001. A model of 13 V-J features distinguished ophthalmopathy from stable hyperthyroidism.

From germline, CDR1 is SGDLS and CDR2 YYNGEE. V dropped 0 bases and J dropped 2 bases, with 20 bases sitting between them. The CDR3 totals 18 residues. A word on this clonotype: Its antigen is still unknown.

Amplification targeted TCR beta CDR3 regions from RNA transcripts. The study used the HTBI primer set for a first-round RT-PCR of the TCR CDR3. TCRdb reprocessed the multiplex PCR reads via MiXCR and lists one record per CDR3 protein. The table lists hundreds of thousands of distinct CDR3 sequences, around 21% of them singletons, with approximately 30% in the top ten. Not enrolled were patients with uncontrolled infection, other autoimmune disease, pregnancy or lactation. Sequencing used blood. J is TRBJ2-5 and V is TRBV9, with D perhaps TRBD1 (5 bases). The clonotype originates from a man aged 25 to 45 with Graves' ophthalmopathy. CDR3 DNA sequence: TGTGCCAGCAGCGTAGCGAACGACAACCCTGGGGCACAAGAGACCCAGTACTTC. Translating gives CASSVANDNPGAQETQYF.